This T cell receptor beta chain was identified during a study of blood T cell repertoires in COVID-19. This CDR3 has 13 amino acids. V lost 8 bases and J 5 bases, leaving 15 bases between the germline ends. Germline CDR1 is MNHEY and CDR2 is SVGAGI. Clones were sequenced by immunoSEQ multiplex PCR, and TCRdb holds only the in-frame ones, with some missing. The sample comprises approximately 390,000 clones, approximately 86% of which are singletons, and over 2% rests with the top ten. The chain uses TRBV6-5 and TRBJ1-1, with TRBD1 as a possible D gene (5 bases). The receptor comes from a woman in her forties with acute COVID-19. The source material was PBMCs or T cells enriched from blood (not recorded which). The CDR3 DNA sequence: TGTGCCAGCCATAGGGGAAGGGGAACTGAAGCTTTCTTT. It translates to CASHRGRGTEAFF.